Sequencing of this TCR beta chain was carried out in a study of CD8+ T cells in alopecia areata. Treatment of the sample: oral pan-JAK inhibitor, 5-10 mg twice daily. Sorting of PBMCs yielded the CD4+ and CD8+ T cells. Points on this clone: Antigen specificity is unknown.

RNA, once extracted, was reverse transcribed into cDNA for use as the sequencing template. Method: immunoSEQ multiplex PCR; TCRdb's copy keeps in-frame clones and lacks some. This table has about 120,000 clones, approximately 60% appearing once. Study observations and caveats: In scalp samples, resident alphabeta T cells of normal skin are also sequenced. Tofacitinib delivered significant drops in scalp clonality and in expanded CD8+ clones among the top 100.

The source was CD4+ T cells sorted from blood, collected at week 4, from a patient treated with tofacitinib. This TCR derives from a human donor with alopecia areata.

CDR3 amino acids: CAGRQGRNEQFF. CDR3 coding DNA: TGTGCCGGTAGGCAGGGTAGAAATGAGCAGTTCTTC. This sequence joins TRBV30 and TRBJ2-1; weak D call: TRBD1 (5 bases). The V and J ends lost 8 bases and 7 bases respectively, with 15 bases between them. Germline CDR1 reads GTSNPN; CDR2 reads SVGIG (reference sequence). This CDR3 spans 12 amino acids.